The 29 T cell receptor beta chains given below trace back to one sample, sequenced in a study of T cells after yellow fever vaccination. TCRdb reprocessed the 5' RACE reads with MiXCR, giving one entry per CDR3 protein. The table lists hundreds of thousands of distinct CDR3 sequences, approximately 16% of them singletons, with 17% in the top ten. The sample was PBMCs, taken 5 to 6 days after the first yellow fever vaccination. The receptors were gathered from a man aged 18-30 years who received the YFV17D yellow fever vaccine.

This sequence joins TRBV13 and TRBJ2-2, with D perhaps matching TRBD1 or TRBD2 (5 bases each). V dropped 3 bases and J dropped 6 bases, with 11 bases sitting between them. The CDR3 consists of 14 residues. Germline V gene lookup returns CDR1 PRHDT and CDR2 FYEKMQ (reference sequence). The CDR3, as DNA: TGTGCCAGCAGCTTTGGACCGGGACCCGGGGAGCTGTTTTTT. Translation gives CASSFGPGPGELFF.

The genes are TRBV19 and TRBJ1-4; D gene ambiguous. V lost 5 bases, J lost 17 bases, and 21 bases lay in between. This CDR3 comprises 13 residues. Germline loops: CDR1 LNHDA, CDR2 SQIVND (reference sequence). In DNA, the CDR3 is TGTGCCAGTAGTCCCCGATTGGATCCCCCATTTTTTTTT. Translating gives CASSPRLDPPFFF.

CDR3 nucleotide sequence: TGTGCCAGCCTCAGGGGTCGGGGATCTGGGGCCAACGTCCTGACTTTC. It translates to CASLRGRGSGANVLTF. The chain uses TRBV6-2 or TRBV6-3 and TRBJ2-6; a possible D gene is TRBD1 (6 bases). Trimming removed 8 bases at V and 1 base at J, with 15 bases between. Germline loops: CDR1 MNHEY, CDR2 SVGEGT. This CDR3 spans 16 amino acids.

This clonotype was detected many times. The V gene is TRBV14, the J gene TRBJ2-7, with D hard to call. The CDR3 has 12 amino acids. The germline V and J ends were trimmed by 8 bases and 6 bases, with 14 bases remaining between them. Germline-derived CDR1 and CDR2 are SGHDN and FVKESK. CDR3: CASVMSALEQYV. Here the CDR3 DNA reads TGTGCCAGCGTTATGTCTGCACTCGAGCAGTACGTC.

V is TRBV6-1 and J is TRBJ2-2, with D hard to call. CDR1 is MNHNS, CDR2 SASEGT, per germline. The CDR3 length is 15 residues. Trimming pared 1 base from V and 6 bases from J, leaving 12 bases between. This CDR3 is CASSEERAPPGELFF. The CDR3 DNA reads TGTGCCAGCAGTGAAGAAAGGGCCCCACCCGGGGAGCTGTTTTTT.

This sequence joins TRBV4-3 and TRBJ2-3; D is perhaps TRBD1 (5 bases). The CDR3 runs to 18 residues. Germline lookup yields CDR1 LGHNA and CDR2 YSLEER. V was clipped by 3 bases and J by 2 bases, with 21 bases between them. The CDR3 nucleotides are TGCGCCAGCAGCCAGGCGAATGTCGGTGGGGCCCTCACAGATACGCAGTATTTT. This sequence encodes CASSQANVGGALTDTQYF.

This clonotype was counted many times. The rearrangement uses TRBV5-1 and TRBJ2-1, with 7 bases lining up with TRBD2. Trimming took 0 bases from V and 2 from J; bases not matched to a gene: 2. Germline CDR1 SGHRS, CDR2 YFSETQ. CDR3 length equals 15 residues. The CDR3: CASSLASGAYNEQFF. For the CDR3, the DNA is TGCGCCAGCAGCTTGGCTAGCGGAGCCTACAATGAGCAGTTCTTC. Together with reference TRBV5-1 and TRBJ2-1, the CDR3 gives the full variable domain: KAGVTQTPRYLIKTRGQQVTLSCSPISGHRSVSWYQQTPGQGLQFLFEYFSETQRNKGNFPGRFSGRQFSNSRSEMNVSTLELGDSALYLCASSLASGAYNEQFFGPGTRLTVL.

The genes are TRBV12-3 or TRBV12-4 and TRBJ2-5; 8 nucleotides agree with TRBD1. The CDR3 consists of 14 residues. After removal of 8 bases from V and 5 bases from J, the junction contained 10 bases not matched to a gene. The CDR3 region has the DNA TGTGCCAGCGGCGGACAGGGAGATTCGGAGACCCAGTACTTC. Protein sequence: CASGGQGDSETQYF.

There are a few counts of this clonotype. V usage is TRBV5-1 and J usage is TRBJ2-3; possible D gene TRBD1, 6 bases. This CDR3 region has 14 residues. The germline V gene encodes CDR1 SGHRS and CDR2 YFSETQ. V was trimmed by 3 bases and J by 2 bases, leaving 10 bases between them. This CDR3 is CASSWTDSTDTQYF. The DNA for the CDR3 is TGCGCCAGCAGCTGGACAGATTCCACAGATACGCAGTATTTT.

Here the CDR3 DNA reads TGTGCCAGCGCCAGGGTGGCGGGGGGAGAGACCCAGTACTTC. This translates into CASARVAGGETQYF. The chain recombines TRBV9 with TRBJ2-5, with 8 bases identical to TRBD2. CDR1 is SGDLS and CDR2 is YYNGEE in the germline V gene. This CDR3 region has 14 residues. V lost 7 bases to trimming and J lost 4 bases; unmatched junction nucleotides: 9.

J is TRBJ2-1 and V is TRBV29-1; 7 positions match TRBD2. The germline CDR1 and CDR2 sequences are SQVTM and ANQGSEA. The V gene end was trimmed by 1 base and the J gene end by 4 bases; junction bases not matched to a gene: 10. The CDR3 is made up of 16 amino acids. CDR3 sequence reads: CSVEVDRPGGYNEQFF. The CDR3, as DNA: TGCAGCGTTGAAGTAGACCGGCCCGGGGGGTACAATGAGCAGTTCTTC.

The chain carries TRBV7-6 and TRBJ2-3; D is unclear. CDR1 is SGHVS, CDR2 FNYEAQ, per germline. The germline V and J ends were trimmed by 4 bases and 3 bases, with 11 bases remaining between them. This CDR3 contains 14 residues. Here the CDR3 DNA reads TGTGCCAGCAGCTCTCAGACTGTGACAGATACGCAGTATTTT. Residues: CASSSQTVTDTQYF.

The chain recombines TRBV14 with TRBJ1-1; unclear D gene. V lost 1 base, J lost 5 bases, and 11 bases lay in between. Germline assignment: CDR1 SGHDN and CDR2 FVKESK. CDR3 length: 14 amino acids. Written as DNA, the CDR3 is TGTGCCAGCAGCCAAGCGGGTTGGGTTACTGAAGCTTTCTTT. Its translation is CASSQAGWVTEAFF. The variable domain in full, completed from reference TRBV14 and TRBJ1-1, reads EAGVTQFPSHSVIEKGQTVTLRCDPISGHDNLYWYRRVMGKEIKFLLHFVKESKQDESGMPNNRFLAERTGGTYSTLKVQPAELEDSGVYFCASSQAGWVTEAFFGQGTRLTVV.

This clonotype has a handful of counts. The chain uses TRBV11-2 and TRBJ1-4; D unclear. Per the germline V gene, CDR1 is SGHAT and CDR2 is FQNNGV. The V end was cut by 8 bases, the J end by 10 bases, with 20 bases between. CDR3 size: 14 residues. DNA for the CDR3: TGTGCCAGCCGTACAGAGATACGACGGGGAAAACTGTTTTTT. It yields the protein CASRTEIRRGKLFF.

CDR3 DNA: TGCGCCAGCACCGCCCCACAGGGGGCGACTTCGGAGACCCAGTACTTC. This codes for CASTAPQGATSETQYF. The chain employs TRBV5-1 and TRBJ2-5, with 9 bases lining up with TRBD1. Per the germline V gene, CDR1 is SGHRS and CDR2 is YFSETQ. Germline trimming cut 6 bases from V and 5 bases from J; bases unmatched to any gene: 14. The CDR3 is 16 residues long.

V gene TRBV6-1 combines with J gene TRBJ1-3; D not resolved. The germline CDR1 and CDR2 sequences are MNHNS and SASEGT. The germline V and J ends were trimmed by 7 bases and 0 bases, with 10 bases remaining between them. The CDR3 runs 14 residues. This chain's CDR3 is CASTALSSGNTIYF. The CDR3 DNA reads as TGTGCCAGCACCGCCCTCAGCTCTGGAAACACCATATATTTT.

This sequence joins TRBV10-2 and TRBJ2-1; a weak D match, TRBD2 (6 bases). This CDR3 contains 12 residues. Looked up from germline, CDR1 is WSHSY and CDR2 is SAAADI. Trimming left V 8 bases short and J 7 bases short, with 12 bases between. CDR3 coding DNA: TGCGCCAGCGGGGACTCGTCGAATGAGCAGTTCTTC. Its protein product is CASGDSSNEQFF.

V is TRBV28 and J is TRBJ1-1; 7 nucleotides line up with TRBD1. This CDR3 has 15 amino acids. Germline CDR1 MDHEN, CDR2 SYDVKM. Trimming took 5 bases from V and 5 from J; bases not matched to a gene: 11. CDR3: CASSPPRGLKTEAFF. CDR3 sequence (DNA): TGTGCCAGCAGTCCACCCAGGGGGTTAAAGACTGAAGCTTTCTTT.

This clonotype was found many times. J is TRBJ2-2 and V is TRBV4-3; TRBD1 is a possible D gene (6 bases). The CDR3 sequence is 16 residues long. CDR1 LGHNA and CDR2 YSLEER come from the germline V gene. The V gene lost 2 bases and the J gene lost 3 bases, with 13 bases spanning the gap. For the CDR3, the DNA is TGCGCCAGCAGCCAACGCTATGCAGGGGACACCGGGGAGCTGTTTTTT. It encodes CASSQRYAGDTGELFF.

The chain has TRBV7-2 and TRBJ2-5, with D perhaps TRBD2 (5 bases). CDR1 is SGHTA, CDR2 FQGNSA, per germline. With 1 base removed from V and 7 bases from J, the gap between germline ends came to 10 bases. The CDR3 length is 13 residues. Here the CDR3 reads CASSLEAEVTQYF. CDR3 nucleotide sequence: TGTGCCAGCAGCTTAGAAGCGGAGGTGACCCAGTACTTC.

This rearrangement joins TRBV24-1 to TRBJ2-1; TRBD1 agrees at 7 bases. The germline V gene encodes CDR1 KGHDR and CDR2 SFDVKD. This CDR3 has 14 amino acids. V shed 2 bases, J shed 8 bases, and the junction held 5 bases outside the gene matches. CDR3: CATSDSNTGDEQFF. CDR3 nucleotide sequence: TGTGCCACCAGTGATTCCAATACAGGGGATGAGCAGTTCTTC.

The chain uses TRBV7-9 and TRBJ1-2, with TRBD1 as a possible D gene (6 bases). Per the germline V gene, CDR1 is SEHNR and CDR2 is FQNEAQ (reference sequence). The CDR3 is 14 amino acids. The V and J ends lost 6 bases and 8 bases respectively, with 19 bases between them. CDR3 loop: CASSLNGGGDGYTF. CDR3 nucleotides: TGTGCCAGCAGTTTAAATGGTGGGGGCGACGGCTACACCTTC.

This clonotype was detected ten times or more. The chain uses TRBV11-2 and TRBJ2-3, with D perhaps TRBD1 or TRBD2 (5 bases each). Germline V CDR1 and CDR2: SGHAT, FQNNGV. This CDR3 has 13 residues. The germline V and J ends were trimmed by 5 bases and 2 bases, with 8 bases remaining between them. The CDR3 region is CASSRDLTDTQYF. CDR3 coding DNA: TGTGCCAGCAGCCGGGACCTCACAGATACGCAGTATTTT.

This clonotype was detected a few times. The J gene is TRBJ1-5, the V gene TRBV20-1; no definite D call. The CDR3 is made up of 12 amino acids. Germline V gene lookup returns CDR1 DFQATT and CDR2 SNEGSKA (reference sequence). V shed 3 bases and J shed 0 bases, with 3 bases lying between them. The CDR3 bases are TGCAGTGCTAGTTATAGCAATCAGCCCCAGCATTTT. Its protein product is CSASYSNQPQHF.

This clonotype was seen a few times. The chain joins TRBV14 to TRBJ1-4; weak D call: TRBD1 (6 bases). The CDR3 runs to 15 residues. The germline V gene has CDR1 SGHDN and CDR2 FVKESK. V was shortened by 5 bases and J by 8 bases, with 18 bases between the two germline ends. The CDR3 here is CASSALTGPREKLFF. CDR3 DNA sequence: TGTGCCAGCAGCGCCCTGACAGGCCCCCGAGAAAAACTGTTTTTT.

This clonotype was observed many times. This chain uses TRBV6-1 with TRBJ1-1; D gene ambiguous. Trimming left V 6 bases short and J 1 base short, with 9 bases between. Looked up from germline, CDR1 is MNHNS and CDR2 is SASEGT. This CDR3 region has 13 residues. The CDR3 reads CASRLDGNTEAFF. CDR3 coding DNA: TGTGCCAGCAGATTGGACGGGAACACTGAAGCTTTCTTT.

This clonotype was seen a few times. The gene calls are TRBV29-1 and TRBJ2-2; D uncertain. This CDR3 has 15 amino acids. Germline CDR1 and CDR2: SQVTM and ANQGSEA. The V end lost 2 bases, the J end lost 0 bases, and 10 bases lay between the germline ends. CDR3 amino acids: CSVEPIDSNTGELFF. CDR3 nucleotide sequence: TGCAGCGTTGAACCCATAGACTCGAACACCGGGGAGCTGTTTTTT.

V usage is TRBV4-3 and J usage is TRBJ1-1; a weak D match, TRBD1 (5 bases). Between the trimmed V and J ends, which lost 6 bases and 6 bases, there was a span of 17 bases. The CDR3 has 14 residues. From germline, CDR1 is LGHNA and CDR2 YSLEER. For the CDR3, the DNA is TGCGCCAGCAGTGTGTCGCCAGGGAGGTCTGAAGCTTTCTTT. Translating gives CASSVSPGRSEAFF.

This clonotype occurred many times. The chain links TRBV19 to TRBJ1-2; no clear D. Germline CDR1 and CDR2: LNHDA and SQIVND (reference sequence). The CDR3 has 12 residues. With 5 bases removed from V and 4 bases from J, the gap between germline ends came to 8 bases. The DNA for the CDR3 is TGTGCCAGTAGTGTCGACTCCTATGGCTACACCTTC. Translated, it gives CASSVDSYGYTF.